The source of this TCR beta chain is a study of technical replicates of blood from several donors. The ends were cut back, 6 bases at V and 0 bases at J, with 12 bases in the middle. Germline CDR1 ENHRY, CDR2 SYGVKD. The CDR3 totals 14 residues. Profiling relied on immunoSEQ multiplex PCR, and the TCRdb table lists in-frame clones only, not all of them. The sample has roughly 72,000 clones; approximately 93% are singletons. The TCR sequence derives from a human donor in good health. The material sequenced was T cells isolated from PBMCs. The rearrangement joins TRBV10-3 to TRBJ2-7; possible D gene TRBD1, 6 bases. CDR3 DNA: TGTGCCATCAGAAGACAGGCCTACTCCTACGAGCAGTACTTC. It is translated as CAIRRQAYSYEQYF.